This TCR beta chain was obtained from a study of spatial heterogeneity in lung cancer. Overall study context: From matched bulk RNA-seq came a T cell module score, which showed a strong correlation with TCR transcript counts in tumor regions. The mean occurrence of each unique TCR and UMI combination in raw reads exceeded eight. Notes on the study in general: When ubiquitous and regional expanded TCRs were counted, their numbers tracked ubiquitous and regional nonsynonymous mutations, respectively. Tumor mutation count correlated with how many alpha and beta TCRs expanded intratumorally.

TCRdb passed the 5' RACE reads through MiXCR, listing each CDR3 protein once. Among about 13,000 distinct CDR3 sequences, more than 3.5% were seen once, and the ten largest hold around 8%. Time point defined: sample taken at primary tumor resection. Patients with untreated early-stage non-small cell lung cancer, numbering some 72, were the donors. This clonotype was counted ten times or more. The antigen remains unidentified. Germline values: CDR1 SGHVS, CDR2 FQNEAQ. V was clipped by 1 base and J by 4 bases; unmatched bases: 4. The CDR3 spans 16 residues. This sequence joins TRBV7-8 and TRBJ2-1, with TRBD2 matching over 10 bases. Here the sequenced sample was lung tumor tissue, taken at surgery. The clonotype comes from a male donor with early-stage non-small cell lung cancer. The CDR3 protein is CASSLVLAGGYNEQFF. For the CDR3, the DNA is TGTGCCAGCAGCTTAGTCTTAGCGGGAGGATACAATGAGCAGTTCTTC.